This T cell receptor beta chain was identified during a study of a mutant IDH1 vaccine in newly diagnosed glioma. Measured with immunoSEQ multiplex PCR; TCRdb has only the in-frame clones, and not every one. The sample lists about 60,000 clones, approximately 84% occurring once. The time point was: week 11, during vaccination. Vaccination comprised doses that each held 300 ug of mutant IDH1 20-mer peptide, plus topical imiquimod. Donors' newly diagnosed IDH1-mutant WHO grade 3 or 4 astrocytomas lacked nuclear ATRX. As regards this clone: Its antigen is unidentified.

Study-wide findings and caveats: Among patients, 93.3% showed immune responses induced by the vaccine.

Germline CDR1 reads LGHNA; CDR2 reads YSLEER. The CDR3 extends over 14 amino acids. The V and J ends lost 0 bases and 7 bases, in that order; junction bases with no gene match: 3. The sequenced sample was PBMCs, obtained from a glioma patient whose treatment included an IDH1 peptide vaccine. The receptor was isolated from a man under 40 with glioma. The chain uses TRBV4-3 and TRBJ2-1, with 7 positions matching TRBD2. CDR3 protein: CASSQDWGGNEQFF. The CDR3 DNA is TGCGCCAGCAGCCAAGATTGGGGGGGAAATGAGCAGTTCTTC.